The 26 T cell receptor beta chains presented below share a single source sample, sequenced in a study of cytomegalovirus exposure and HLA in healthy donors. PCR primers comprised 60 Vbeta and 13 Jbeta primers. The method was immunoSEQ multiplex PCR; TCRdb's version includes in-frame clones alone and lacks a portion of them. This table has roughly 200,000 clones, 75% to 80% appearing once. The sequencing sample was made of PBMCs. The receptors come from a woman in her twenties or thirties in good health and CMV-seropositive.

This chain uses TRBV5-4 with TRBJ1-1; D remains unclear. CDR1 is SGHNT, CDR2 YYREEE, per germline (reference sequence). The CDR3 contains 13 residues. The V and J ends lost 5 bases and 1 base respectively, with 9 bases between them. Here the CDR3 reads CASRNGGNTEAFF. CDR3 coding DNA: TGTGCCAGCAGGAATGGCGGGAACACTGAAGCTTTCTTT. The full variable domain, its missing parts supplied by reference TRBV5-4 and TRBJ1-1, is ETGVTQSPTHLIKTRGQQVTLRCSSQSGHNTVSWYQQALGQGPQFIFQYYREEENGRGNFPPRFSGLQFPNYSSELNVNALELDDSALYLCASRNGGNTEAFFGQGTRLTVV.

CDR3 amino acids: CASRLAGGGNTDTQYF. CDR3 sequence (DNA): TGTGCCAGCAGATTAGCGGGAGGGGGAAACACAGATACGCAGTATTTT. This chain links TRBV28 with TRBJ2-3; 11 bases align to TRBD2. The junction had 7 bases not matched to a gene; V was cut back by 6 bases and J by 2 bases. Looked up from germline, CDR1 is MDHEN and CDR2 is SYDVKM. The CDR3 covers 16 residues. The whole variable domain, remainder taken from reference TRBV28 and TRBJ2-3, is DVKVTQSSRYLVKRTGEKVFLECVQDMDHENMFWYRQDPGLGLRLIYFSYDVKMKEKGDIPEGYSVSREKKERFSLILESASTNQTSMYLCASRLAGGGNTDTQYFGPGTRLTVL.

The chain employs TRBV5-1 and TRBJ2-7; 15 bases are a match to TRBD2. CDR1 and CDR2 (germline): SGHRS, YFSETQ. The ends lost 0 bases at V and 4 bases at J; junction bases unmatched: 8. The CDR3 sequence is 18 residues long. The CDR3 reads CASSLGGLAGGGIYEQYF. CDR3 nucleotides: TGCGCCAGCAGCTTGGGGGGACTAGCGGGAGGAGGAATATACGAGCAGTACTTC.

The V call is TRBV7-7, the J call TRBJ2-7; 12 nucleotides match TRBD1. This CDR3 region has 15 residues. Germline V gene lookup returns CDR1 SSHAT and CDR2 FNYEAQ (reference sequence). V shed 4 bases, J shed 4 bases, and the junction held 5 bases outside the gene matches. The CDR3 coding sequence is TGTGCCAGCAGCTCCGGGACAGGGGGCTCGTACGAGCAGTACTTC. Its protein product is CASSSGTGGSYEQYF.

The chain is built from TRBV5-1 and TRBJ2-7; 9 bases match TRBD2. V lost 4 bases to trimming and J lost 0 bases; unmatched junction nucleotides: 8. The CDR3 length is 16 residues. In germline, CDR1 is SGHRS, CDR2 YFSETQ. Written as DNA, the CDR3 is TGCGCCAGCAGCGAGCGAAAGACTAGCGGCTCCTACGAGCAGTACTTC. Amino acids: CASSERKTSGSYEQYF.

The V gene is TRBV7-9, the J gene TRBJ2-5; the D is unclear. CDR1 and CDR2 (germline): SEHNR, FQNEAQ (reference sequence). The CDR3 contains 14 residues. Trimming took 0 bases from V and 2 from J, leaving 7 bases between them. This CDR3 reads CASSLAGSQETQYF. CDR3 DNA sequence: TGTGCCAGCAGCTTAGCGGGCAGTCAAGAGACCCAGTACTTC.

The rearrangement links TRBV2 to TRBJ2-5; no firm D call. The assigned J gene may be wrong: the sequence end matches TRBJ2-7 better. Germline V lookup: CDR1 SNHLY, CDR2 FYNNEI. The CDR3 spans 12 residues. The CDR3 region is CASSESSYEQYF. The CDR3 nucleotides are TGTGCCAGCAGTGAAAGCTCCTACGAGCAGTACTTC.

The chain carries TRBV28 and TRBJ1-1, with D tentatively TRBD1 (5 bases). The CDR3 has 15 amino acids. Germline CDR1 reads MDHEN; CDR2 reads SYDVKM. V was cut by 1 base and J by 5 bases, with 14 bases left in between. CDR3 in DNA: TGTGCCAGCAGTTTATTGGGAGGGGTTAGGACTGAAGCTTTCTTT. Translating gives CASSLLGGVRTEAFF.

The rearrangement uses TRBV7-2 and TRBJ2-1; D may be TRBD2 (5 bases). V lost 1 base and J lost 8, with 15 bases in between. Germline V gene data show CDR1 as SGHTA and CDR2 as FQGNSA. The CDR3 is 15 amino acids. DNA of the CDR3: TGTGCCAGCAGCTTAGGGGTCGCTAGCTCCTATGAGCAGTTCTTC. It is translated as CASSLGVASSYEQFF.

This chain links TRBV6-1 with TRBJ2-3; perhaps TRBD1 as D (6 bases). CDR3 length equals 14 residues. The germline V and J ends were trimmed by 8 bases and 0 bases, with 12 bases remaining between them. The germline CDR1 and CDR2 sequences are MNHNS and SASEGT. DNA of the CDR3: TGTGCCAGCGGGGAGCAGGGGAGCACAGATACGCAGTATTTT. This encodes CASGEQGSTDTQYF.

V and J are TRBV28 and TRBJ2-7; D not certain. The germline V and J ends were trimmed by 3 bases and 7 bases, with 10 bases remaining between them. Germline V gives CDR1 MDHEN, CDR2 SYDVKM. The CDR3 spans 12 residues. The CDR3 reads CASSFLPSEQYF. The DNA for the CDR3 is TGTGCCAGCAGTTTCCTTCCCTCGGAGCAGTACTTC.

V gene TRBV2 combines with J gene TRBJ1-2; no clear D. V gave up 1 base and J gave up 4 bases, with 10 bases separating them. Germline values: CDR1 SNHLY, CDR2 FYNNEI. CDR3 size: 14 residues. This CDR3 reads CASSEGPRGYGYTF. CDR3 nucleotides: TGTGCCAGCAGTGAAGGACCCCGGGGCTATGGCTACACCTTC.

This clone was counted a few times. This sequence joins TRBV27 and TRBJ1-1, with 8 bases fitting TRBD1. The V segment lost 6 bases and the J segment 4 bases; nucleotides outside the gene matches: 4. The CDR3 is made up of 13 amino acids. Germline CDR1 reads MNHEY; CDR2 reads SMNVEV (reference sequence). CDR3 in amino acids: CASRRQGITEAFF. The CDR3 nucleotides read TGTGCCAGCAGGCGACAGGGGATCACTGAAGCTTTCTTT.

This rearrangement joins TRBV27 to TRBJ1-1; maybe TRBD1 (6 bases). The germline CDR1 and CDR2 sequences are MNHEY and SMNVEV (reference sequence). CDR3 length: 14 amino acids. The germline V and J ends were trimmed by 4 bases and 4 bases, with 13 bases remaining between them. The chain's CDR3 is CASSSTGLGTEAFF. The CDR3 DNA is TGTGCCAGCAGTTCAACAGGGTTGGGCACTGAAGCTTTCTTT.

This clone was seen just once. V gene TRBV6-4 combines with J gene TRBJ2-5, with D tentatively TRBD1 (6 bases). Germline CDR1 and CDR2: MRHNA and SNTAGT. This CDR3 has 14 residues. Trimming left V 11 bases short and J 0 bases short, with 16 bases between. The CDR3 DNA is TGTGCCTGCCCCCTCCGGGACAACCAAGAGACCCAGTACTTC. Translation: CACPLRDNQETQYF.

Written as DNA, the CDR3 is TGTGCCAGCTCACCACCAGACTTGAGCTCCTACGAGCAGTACTTC. It is translated as CASSPPDLSSYEQYF. V and J are TRBV18 and TRBJ2-7; D is unclear. Germline V CDR1 and CDR2: KGHSH, LQKENI. The CDR3 totals 15 residues. The germline V and J ends were trimmed by 0 bases and 0 bases, with 9 bases remaining between them.

CDR3 residues: CASSLSPLRGGELFF. The CDR3 DNA is TGCGCCAGCAGCTTGTCCCCCCTCAGGGGAGGGGAGCTGTTTTTT. The rearrangement joins TRBV5-1 to TRBJ2-2, with a possible D match to TRBD1 (6 bases). This CDR3 contains 15 residues. The V gene lost 1 base and the J gene lost 8 bases, with 15 bases spanning the gap. CDR1 SGHRS and CDR2 YFSETQ come from the germline V gene.

This rearrangement joins TRBV7-2 to TRBJ1-5; TRBD1 aligns across 9 bases. CDR3 length: 15 residues. J was trimmed by 7 bases and V by 3 bases; bases with no gene match: 7. CDR1 and CDR2 from the germline V gene are SGHTA and FQGNSA. The CDR3 loop reads CASSFRTGERQPQHF. The CDR3 DNA sequence: TGTGCCAGCAGCTTCCGGACAGGGGAACGACAGCCCCAGCATTTT.

V usage is TRBV9 and J usage is TRBJ2-3; D is possibly TRBD1 (5 bases). This CDR3 comprises 17 residues. CDR1 and CDR2 (germline): SGDLS, YYNGEE. V was cut by 0 bases and J by 0 bases, with 14 bases left in between. This chain's CDR3 is CASSVAQSTASTDTQYF. CDR3 DNA: TGTGCCAGCAGCGTAGCTCAATCGACAGCAAGCACAGATACGCAGTATTTT.

V and J are TRBV4-1 and TRBJ2-4; TRBD1 is a possible D gene (5 bases). The V end lost 0 bases, the J end lost 0 bases, and 18 bases lay between the germline ends. The CDR3 is 19 residues long. Germline values: CDR1 MGHRA, CDR2 YSYEKL. CDR3 in DNA: TGCGCCAGCAGCCAAGATATCCCTAAGGAGACAGTAGCCAAAAACATTCAGTACTTC. It translates to CASSQDIPKETVAKNIQYF.

The chain links TRBV21-1 to TRBJ2-7; TRBD1 was called by the table and not checked on the DNA. TRBV21-1 counts as a pseudogene. This CDR3 is 16 amino acids long. The CDR3: CASSRLPGQGCYEQYF. The CDR3 DNA reads as TGTGCCAGCAGCAGACTGCCGGGACAGGGCTGCTACGAGCAGTACTTC.

The V gene is TRBV6-1, the J gene TRBJ2-5; 11 bases map to TRBD2. The CDR3 is 15 residues long. V shed 2 bases, J shed 7 bases, and the junction held 6 bases outside the gene matches. In germline, CDR1 is MNHNS, CDR2 SASEGT. DNA of the CDR3: TGTGCCAGCAGTGAAACTAGCGGGAGCCAATGGACCCAGTACTTC. Protein: CASSETSGSQWTQYF.

The V and J genes are TRBV15 and TRBJ1-2, with D perhaps matching TRBD1 (6 bases). V was pared by 0 bases and J by 7 bases, with 15 bases between. The CDR3 sequence is 15 residues long. CDR1 and CDR2 (germline): LNHNV, YYDKDF (reference sequence). The CDR3 is CATSRDVRGLSGYTF. DNA for the CDR3: TGTGCCACCAGCAGAGATGTCAGGGGTCTAAGTGGCTACACCTTC. The full variable domain, in which reference TRBV15 and TRBJ1-2 provide the parts outside the CDR3, is DAMVIQNPRYQVTQFGKPVTLSCSQTLNHNVMYWYQQKSSQAPKLLFHYYDKDFNNEADTPDNFQSRRPNTSFCFLDIRSPGLGDTAMYLCATSRDVRGLSGYTFGSGTRLTVV.

This clone appeared a few times. The gene calls are TRBV28 and TRBJ2-4; possibly TRBD2 for D (6 bases). The CDR3 is made up of 16 amino acids. V was clipped by 4 bases and J by 1 base, with 14 bases between them. Germline V CDR1 and CDR2: MDHEN, SYDVKM. The CDR3 region has the DNA TGTGCCAGCAGTTCGCCCTCCCGGGGGGCCAAAAACATTCAGTACTTC. This translates into CASSSPSRGAKNIQYF.

The chain has TRBV11-2 and TRBJ1-3; no firm D call. Looked up from germline, CDR1 is SGHAT and CDR2 is FQNNGV. The CDR3 is made up of 14 amino acids. V was pared by 6 bases and J by 0 bases, with 9 bases between. Here the CDR3 reads CASSIQSSGNTIYF. The DNA for the CDR3 is TGTGCCAGCAGTATACAGAGCTCTGGAAACACCATATATTTT.

CDR3 nucleotide sequence: TGCGCCAGCAGCCCAGACTCTAACTCCTACAATGAGCAGTTCTTC. This sequence encodes CASSPDSNSYNEQFF. The chain links TRBV5-1 to TRBJ2-1; D not certain. Germline V lookup: CDR1 SGHRS, CDR2 YFSETQ. The CDR3 runs to 15 residues. The V end was cut by 4 bases, the J end by 0 bases, with 11 bases between.